The TCR beta chain under discussion was sequenced for a study of identical twins (dated by TCRdb to about 2016). General notes on the study: The study deep-sequenced TCR alpha and beta repertoires from monozygotic twins, unrelated adults of various ages and cord blood to test whether fetal clonotypes persist. To rule out contamination, replicate twin experiments were performed at different times with different library preparation protocols. Study-level results and caveats: In monozygotic twins, recombination models systematically underestimated out-of-frame TCR alpha sharing, but the models matched the sharing seen between unrelated individuals. Invariant T cells such as MAIT and iNKT could partly confound zero-insertion analyses, although diverse VJ usage argued against such confounding for most clonotypes. Fewer insertions were carried by abundant cord blood beta clonotypes, a similar but weaker trend appeared in young adult naive repertoires, and no such trend appeared in memory repertoires. Out-of-frame TCR alpha sequences shared between twins showed an excess of low generation-probability sequences compared with coincidental sharing between unrelated individuals. Conclusions relied on cross-sectional statistical analysis, since the same donors could not be followed over many years. A weaker excess of twin sharing was found in beta out-of-frame sequences because the signal-to-noise ratio was lowered by fewer shared sequences.

The protocol used for the library was 5' RACE. Sequencing was carried out with an Illumina HiSeq 2000. Template switching added a universal primer binding site, and the final cDNA carried a unique molecular identifier that allowed TCR cDNA molecules to be counted accurately. Specific primers in the conserved constant-segment region were used to synthesize first-strand cDNA for TCR alpha and beta chains. To control for contamination, each cDNA library was double barcoded with a SMART-Mk sample barcode plus Illumina barcodes. TruSeq adapter sequences and Illumina sample barcodes were added in two successive PCR steps. The Illumina HiSeq platform was used with custom primers to sequence TCR alpha and beta cDNA libraries. The authors' analysis ran thus. Unique molecular identifiers were extracted from raw reads with MiGEC, and CDR3 positions were determined with MiXCR. Recombination models were inferred per individual with the repgenHMM and IGoR tools using an EM algorithm. Shared clonotypes were analyzed with the tcR package in R, and sharing was normalized by the product of cloneset sizes. To study raw recombination free of thymic and clonal selection effects, out-of-frame nonproductive sequences were analyzed. TCRdb reanalyzed the raw reads on its own, using fastp at Q25 for trimming and MiXCR for clone calling, and kept in-frame beta chains. Every entry covers one CDR3 protein and lists the most common genes and DNA from its rows. The authors' filters were not applied to this entry. The sample profile shows about 1.7 million distinct CDR3 sequences; roughly 35% of them were found once. About 0.25% of the sample rests with the top ten.

V trim: 2 bases; J trim: 6 bases; unmatched bases: 8. Its CDR3 holds 17 amino acids, cysteine through phenylalanine. The CDR3 DNA has 51 bases and is translated from base 1. The CDR1 and CDR2 encoded by the germline V gene are SGHRS and YFSETQ. To note about this clonotype: The specificity of this receptor is unknown. Per-base qualities were not stored, and no clone one base away is much larger.

All donors were healthy Caucasians. The sequence joins TRBV5-1 to TRBJ1-6, and 10 bases in between align with TRBD1. Specimen: cord blood. The TCR comes from a newborn girl in good health. Here the CDR3 is given as CASSFDGGDRGNSPLHF. The DNA sequence is given as TGCGCCAGCAGCTTCGATGGTGGGGACAGGGGTAATTCACCCCTCCACTTT.